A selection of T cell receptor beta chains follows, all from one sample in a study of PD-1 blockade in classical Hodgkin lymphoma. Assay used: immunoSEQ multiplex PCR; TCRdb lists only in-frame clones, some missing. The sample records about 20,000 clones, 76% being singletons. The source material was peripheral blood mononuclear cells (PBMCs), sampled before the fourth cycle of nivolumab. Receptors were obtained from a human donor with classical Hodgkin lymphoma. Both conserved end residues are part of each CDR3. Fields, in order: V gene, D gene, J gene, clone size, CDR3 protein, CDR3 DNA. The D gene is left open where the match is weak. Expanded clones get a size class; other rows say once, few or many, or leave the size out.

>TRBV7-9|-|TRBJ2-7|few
CASRLGGSYEQYF
TGTGCCAGCAGACTTGGGGGCTCCTACGAGCAGTACTTC
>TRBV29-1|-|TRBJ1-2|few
CSVDDDKAYGYTF
TGCAGCGTTGACGACGACAAAGCCTATGGCTACACCTTC
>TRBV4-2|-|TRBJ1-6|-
CASSQVTVVGPGSPLHF
TGTGCCAGCAGCCAAGTAACGGTGGTGGGGCCGGGCTCACCCCTCCACTTT
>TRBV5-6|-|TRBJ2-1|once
CASDRPGASYNEQFF
TGTGCCAGCGATCGTCCAGGGGCTTCCTACAATGAGCAGTTCTTC
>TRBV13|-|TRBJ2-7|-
CASSLGGTPRYEQYF
TGTGCCAGCAGCTTAGGGGGGACCCCTCGCTACGAGCAGTACTTC
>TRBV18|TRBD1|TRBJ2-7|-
CASSNGPGQGFEQYF
TGTGCCAGCTCAAATGGTCCGGGACAGGGGTTCGAGCAGTACTTC
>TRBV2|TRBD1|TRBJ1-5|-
CASSDYGTGRLNQPQHF
TGTGCCAGCAGTGATTACGGGACAGGGCGGCTAAATCAGCCCCAGCATTTT
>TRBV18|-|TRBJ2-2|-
CASSTGSFTGELFF
TGTGCCAGCTCAACAGGGTCCTTCACCGGGGAGCTGTTTTTT
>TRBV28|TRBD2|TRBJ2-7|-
CASSPREAGVHEQYF
TGTGCCAGCAGCCCACGGGAAGCGGGAGTCCACGAGCAGTACTTC
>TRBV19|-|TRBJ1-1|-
CASSTFLPKNTEAFF
TGTGCCAGTAGTACGTTTTTACCGAAGAACACTGAAGCTTTCTTT
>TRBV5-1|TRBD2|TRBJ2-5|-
CASSVWGAGGSETQYF
TGCGCCAGCAGCGTTTGGGGCGCGGGAGGGTCTGAGACCCAGTACTTC
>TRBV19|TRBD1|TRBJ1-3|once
CASSHRGSAGNTIYF
TGTGCCAGTAGTCACAGGGGGTCGGCTGGAAACACCATATATTTT
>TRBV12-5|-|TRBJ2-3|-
CASGLSTGQQYF
TGTGCTAGTGGTTTGTCGACCGGACAACAGTATTTT
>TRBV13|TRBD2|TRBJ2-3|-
CASSKRSGGVDTQYF
TGTGCCAGCAGCAAACGAAGCGGGGGAGTAGATACGCAGTATTTT
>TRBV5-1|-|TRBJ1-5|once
CASSLEGTGSQPQHF
TGCGCCAGCAGCTTGGAGGGGACGGGGAGTCAGCCCCAGCATTTT
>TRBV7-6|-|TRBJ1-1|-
CASSFGHGTEAFF
TGTGCCAGCAGCTTCGGTCACGGAACTGAAGCTTTCTTT
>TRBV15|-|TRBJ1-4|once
CATSKGQQTTNEKLFF
TGTGCCACCAGCAAAGGACAGCAAACAACTAATGAAAAACTGTTTTTT
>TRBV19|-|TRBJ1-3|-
CASSQVTGNTIYF
TGTGCCAGTAGTCAGGTTACTGGAAACACCATATATTTT
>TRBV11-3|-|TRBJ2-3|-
CASSLGSDTQYF
TGTGCCAGCAGCTTGGGGTCAGATACGCAGTATTTT
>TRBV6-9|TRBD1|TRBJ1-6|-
CASSYGGQGSPLHF
TGTGCCAGCAGTTACGGGGGACAGGGGTCACCCCTCCACTTT
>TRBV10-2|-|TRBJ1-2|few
CASSDSGGGYTF
TGCGCCAGCAGTGATTCCGGCGGCGGCTACACCTTC
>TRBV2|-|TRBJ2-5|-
CASSDDGGTETQYF
TGTGCCAGCAGTGACGACGGGGGCACAGAGACCCAGTACTTC
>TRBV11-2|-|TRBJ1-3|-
CASSLRRQASSGNTIYF
TGTGCCAGCAGCCTACGACGACAGGCGAGCTCTGGAAACACCATATATTTT
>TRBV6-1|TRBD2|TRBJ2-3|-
CASSQGGSTDTQYF
TGTGCCAGCAGTCAGGGAGGGAGCACAGATACGCAGTATTTT